This T cell receptor beta chain was sequenced in a study of T-cell reconstitution after alpha-beta-depleted transplantation in children. With respect to this clonotype: Antigen: not known.

It was with unique molecular identifiers that the TCRbeta library was prepared. TCRdb redid the calling of the PCR reads with MiXCR, one entry per CDR3 protein. The sample holds hundreds of thousands of distinct CDR3 sequences; around 15% are singletons and the top ten take around two fifths. Findings of the study overall: The study reportedly traced alpha-beta T cells about two months after transplant to several hundred expanded graft clones. From surviving recipient T cells and thymic progenitors came the high day-60 TCRbeta diversity observed in some patients.

The CDR3 has 14 residues. The germline V gene has CDR1 DFQATT and CDR2 SNEGSKA (reference sequence). Deletions cut 6 bases from V and 2 bases from J, with 16 bases between. The gene calls are TRBV20-1 and TRBJ2-5; possibly TRBD1 or TRBD2 for D (5 bases each). The starting material was PBMCs, mostly from graft donor cells, obtained 360 days after TCRalphabeta/CD19-depleted stem cell transplant. The TCR comes from a male patient between 2 and 9 years old who had a stem cell transplant for acute lymphoblastic leukemia, so the T cells may come from the graft donor. CDR3 protein: CSATTGGYQETQYF. CDR3 sequence (DNA): TGCAGTGCGACGACTGGGGGATATCAAGAGACCCAGTACTTC.